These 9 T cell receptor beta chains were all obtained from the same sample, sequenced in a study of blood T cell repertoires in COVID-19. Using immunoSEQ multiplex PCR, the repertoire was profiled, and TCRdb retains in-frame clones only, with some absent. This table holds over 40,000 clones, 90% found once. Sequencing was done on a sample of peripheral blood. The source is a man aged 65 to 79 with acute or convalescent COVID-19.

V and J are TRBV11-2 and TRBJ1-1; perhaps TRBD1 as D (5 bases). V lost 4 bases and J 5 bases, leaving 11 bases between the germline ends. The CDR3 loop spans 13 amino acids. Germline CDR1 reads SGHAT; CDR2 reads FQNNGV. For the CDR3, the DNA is TGTGCCAGCAGCTCCCAGGGAGGAACTGAAGCTTTCTTT. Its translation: CASSSQGGTEAFF.

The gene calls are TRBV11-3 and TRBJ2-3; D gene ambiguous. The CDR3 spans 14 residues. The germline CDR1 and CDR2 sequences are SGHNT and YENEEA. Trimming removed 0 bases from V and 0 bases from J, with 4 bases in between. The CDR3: CASSLEASTDTQYF. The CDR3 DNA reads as TGTGCCAGCAGCTTAGAGGCTAGCACAGATACGCAGTATTTT.

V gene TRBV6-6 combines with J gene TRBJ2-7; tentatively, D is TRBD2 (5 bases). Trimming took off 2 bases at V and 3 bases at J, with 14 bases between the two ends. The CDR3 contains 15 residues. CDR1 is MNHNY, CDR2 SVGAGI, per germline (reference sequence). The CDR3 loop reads CASSYTRASGYEQYF. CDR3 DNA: TGTGCCAGCAGTTACACTAGAGCCTCCGGCTACGAGCAGTACTTC.

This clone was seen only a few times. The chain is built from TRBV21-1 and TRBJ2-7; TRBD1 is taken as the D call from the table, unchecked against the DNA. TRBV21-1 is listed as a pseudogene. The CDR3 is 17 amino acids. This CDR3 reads CASSPSVQGLSSYEQYF. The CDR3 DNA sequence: TGTGCCAGCAGCCCCTCCGTACAGGGCCTTAGCTCCTACGAGCAGTACTTC.

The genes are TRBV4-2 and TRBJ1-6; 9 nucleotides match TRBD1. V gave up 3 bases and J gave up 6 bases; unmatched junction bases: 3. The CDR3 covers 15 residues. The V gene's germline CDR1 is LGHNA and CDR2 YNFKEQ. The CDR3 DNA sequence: TGTGCCAGCAGCCAGGAGACAGGGGGTAATTCACCCCTCCACTTT. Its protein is CASSQETGGNSPLHF.

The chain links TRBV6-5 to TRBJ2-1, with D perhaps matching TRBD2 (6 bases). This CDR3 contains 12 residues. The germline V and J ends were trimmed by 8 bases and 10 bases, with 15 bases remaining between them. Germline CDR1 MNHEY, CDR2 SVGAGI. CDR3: CASSVGGNEQFF. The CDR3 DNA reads TGTGCCAGCTCAGTTGGGGGGAACGAGCAGTTCTTC.

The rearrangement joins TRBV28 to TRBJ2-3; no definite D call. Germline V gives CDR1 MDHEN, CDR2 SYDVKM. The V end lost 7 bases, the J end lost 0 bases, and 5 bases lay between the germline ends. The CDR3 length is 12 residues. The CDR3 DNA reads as TGTGCCAGCAAGCTAAGCACAGATACGCAGTATTTT. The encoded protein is CASKLSTDTQYF.

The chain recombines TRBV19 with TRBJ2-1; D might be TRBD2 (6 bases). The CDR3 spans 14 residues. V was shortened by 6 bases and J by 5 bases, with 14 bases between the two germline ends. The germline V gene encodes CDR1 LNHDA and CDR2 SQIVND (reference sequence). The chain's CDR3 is CASRRFGGDNEQFF. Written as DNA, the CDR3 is TGTGCCAGTAGGAGGTTCGGAGGGGACAATGAGCAGTTCTTC.

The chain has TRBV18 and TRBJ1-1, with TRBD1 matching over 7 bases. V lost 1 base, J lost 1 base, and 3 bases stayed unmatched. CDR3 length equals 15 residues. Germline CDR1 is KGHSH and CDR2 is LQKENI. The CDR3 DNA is TGTGCCAGCTCACCACTGGGGACAGCGAACACTGAAGCTTTCTTT. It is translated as CASSPLGTANTEAFF.